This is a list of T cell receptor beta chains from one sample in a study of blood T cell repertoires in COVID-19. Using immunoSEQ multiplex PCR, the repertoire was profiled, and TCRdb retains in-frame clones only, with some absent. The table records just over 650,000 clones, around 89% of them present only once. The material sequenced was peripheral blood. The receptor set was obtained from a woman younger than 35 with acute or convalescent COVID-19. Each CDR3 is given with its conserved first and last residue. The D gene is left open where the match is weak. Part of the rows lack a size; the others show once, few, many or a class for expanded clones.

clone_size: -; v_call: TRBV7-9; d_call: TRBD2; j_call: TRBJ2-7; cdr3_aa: CASSLVLAPGTSGSYEQYF; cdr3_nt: TGTGCCAGCAGCTTGGTTCTCGCTCCCGGGACTAGCGGATCCTACGAGCAGTACTTC
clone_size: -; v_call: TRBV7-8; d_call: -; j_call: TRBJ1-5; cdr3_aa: CASSLASPAGPQHF; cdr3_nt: TGTGCCAGCAGCCTAGCGAGCCCGGCAGGGCCCCAGCATTTT
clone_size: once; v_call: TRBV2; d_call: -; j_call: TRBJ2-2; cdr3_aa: CASSELFSGELFF; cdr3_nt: TGTGCCAGCAGTGAACTGTTTTCCGGGGAGCTGTTTTTT
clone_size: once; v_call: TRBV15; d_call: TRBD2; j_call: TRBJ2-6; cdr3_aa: CATSRDLGLAGGDSGANVLTF; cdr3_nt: TGTGCCACCAGCAGAGATCTAGGACTAGCGGGGGGTGACTCTGGGGCCAACGTCCTGACTTTC
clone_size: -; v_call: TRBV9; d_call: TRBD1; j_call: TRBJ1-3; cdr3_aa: CASSYGQGNGNTIYF; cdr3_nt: TGTGCCAGCAGCTACGGACAGGGGAACGGAAACACCATATATTTT
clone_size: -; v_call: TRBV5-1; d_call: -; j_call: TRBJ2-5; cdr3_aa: CASGYTGGGETQYF; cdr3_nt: TGCGCCAGCGGGTATACGGGGGGCGGCGAGACCCAGTACTTC
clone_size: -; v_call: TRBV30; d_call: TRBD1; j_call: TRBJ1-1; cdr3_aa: CAWSPLGGDRGLLGTEAFF; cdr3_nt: TGTGCCTGGAGTCCCCTCGGTGGGGACAGGGGGCTACTCGGCACTGAAGCTTTCTTT
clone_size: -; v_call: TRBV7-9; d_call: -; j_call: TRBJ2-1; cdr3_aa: CASSPSPRGTYNEQFF; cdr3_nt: TGTGCCAGCAGCCCGAGCCCCCGCGGGACCTACAATGAGCAGTTCTTC
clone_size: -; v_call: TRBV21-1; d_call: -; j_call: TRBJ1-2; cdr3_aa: CASRKGGLLNYGYTF; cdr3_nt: TGTGCCAGCAGAAAAGGGGGGCTGCTTAACTATGGCTACACCTTC
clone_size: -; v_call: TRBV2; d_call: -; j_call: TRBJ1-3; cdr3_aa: CASSEWAQTASGNTIYF; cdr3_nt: TGTGCCAGCAGTGAATGGGCACAGACAGCCTCTGGAAACACCATATATTTT
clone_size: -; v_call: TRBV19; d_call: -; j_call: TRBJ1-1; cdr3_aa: CASSIVRLSNTEAFF; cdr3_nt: TGTGCCAGTAGTATAGTGAGGCTCTCGAACACTGAAGCTTTCTTT
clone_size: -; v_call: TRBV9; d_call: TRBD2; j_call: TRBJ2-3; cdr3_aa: CASTTGLAGGPFDF; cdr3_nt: TGTGCCAGCACTACGGGACTAGCGGGGGGCCCGTTTGATTTT
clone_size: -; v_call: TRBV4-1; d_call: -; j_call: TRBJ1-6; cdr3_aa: CASSQERGGNSPLHF; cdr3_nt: TGCGCCAGCAGCCAAGAGAGGGGAGGGAATTCACCCCTCCACTTT
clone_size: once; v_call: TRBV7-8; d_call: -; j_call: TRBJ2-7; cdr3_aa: CASSFRGFVNEQYF; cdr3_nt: TGTGCCAGCAGCTTTCGAGGGTTTGTCAACGAGCAGTACTTC
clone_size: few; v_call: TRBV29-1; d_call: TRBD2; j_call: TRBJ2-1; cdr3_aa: CSVGPSGGAGGNEQFF; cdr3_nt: TGCAGCGTTGGCCCTAGCGGGGGGGCCGGCGGTAATGAGCAGTTCTTC
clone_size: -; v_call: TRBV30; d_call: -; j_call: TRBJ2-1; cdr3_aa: CAWSVGNGNEQFF; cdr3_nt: TGTGCCTGGAGTGTCGGGAACGGGAATGAGCAGTTCTTC
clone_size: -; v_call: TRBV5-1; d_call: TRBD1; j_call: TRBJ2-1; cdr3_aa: CASSLGQGISNEQFF; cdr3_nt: TGCGCCAGCAGCTTGGGACAGGGGATATCCAATGAGCAGTTCTTC
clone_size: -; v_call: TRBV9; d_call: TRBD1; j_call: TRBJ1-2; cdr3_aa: CASSIGQGGYTF; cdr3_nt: TGTGCCAGCAGCATAGGACAGGGAGGCTACACCTTC
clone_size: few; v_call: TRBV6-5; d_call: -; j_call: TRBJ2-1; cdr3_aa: CASIRRRGGDEQFF; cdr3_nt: TGTGCCAGCATTCGTAGAAGGGGGGGAGATGAGCAGTTCTTC
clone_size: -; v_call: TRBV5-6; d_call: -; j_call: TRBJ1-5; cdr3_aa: CASSLGVGAYSNQPQHF; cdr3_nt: TGTGCCAGCAGCTTGGGGGTCGGAGCTTATAGCAATCAGCCCCAGCATTTT
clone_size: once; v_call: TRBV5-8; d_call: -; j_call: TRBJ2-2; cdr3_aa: CASSILRGELFF; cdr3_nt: TGTGCCAGCAGTATTCTAAGAGGAGAGCTGTTTTTT
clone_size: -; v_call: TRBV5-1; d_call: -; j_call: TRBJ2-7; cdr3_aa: CASSFTGSSYEQYF; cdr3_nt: TGCGCCAGCAGCTTTACAGGGAGCTCCTACGAGCAGTACTTC
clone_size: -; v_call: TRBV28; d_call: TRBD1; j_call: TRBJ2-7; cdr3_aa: CAITTGTAKDEQYF; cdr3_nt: TGTGCCATTACGACCGGGACAGCCAAAGACGAGCAGTACTTC
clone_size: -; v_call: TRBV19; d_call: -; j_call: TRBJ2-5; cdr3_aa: CASSIGGTEYGETQYF; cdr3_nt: TGTGCCAGTAGTATAGGCGGGACAGAGTACGGGGAGACCCAGTACTTC
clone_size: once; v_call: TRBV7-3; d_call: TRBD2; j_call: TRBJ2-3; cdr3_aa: CASSLTTSGVGDTQYF; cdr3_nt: TGTGCCAGCAGCCTGACGACTAGCGGGGTAGGAGATACGCAGTATTTT
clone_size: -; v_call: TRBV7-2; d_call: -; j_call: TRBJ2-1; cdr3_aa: CASSLSLGEVEQFF; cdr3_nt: TGTGCCAGCAGCTTATCCTTAGGGGAGGTTGAGCAGTTCTTC